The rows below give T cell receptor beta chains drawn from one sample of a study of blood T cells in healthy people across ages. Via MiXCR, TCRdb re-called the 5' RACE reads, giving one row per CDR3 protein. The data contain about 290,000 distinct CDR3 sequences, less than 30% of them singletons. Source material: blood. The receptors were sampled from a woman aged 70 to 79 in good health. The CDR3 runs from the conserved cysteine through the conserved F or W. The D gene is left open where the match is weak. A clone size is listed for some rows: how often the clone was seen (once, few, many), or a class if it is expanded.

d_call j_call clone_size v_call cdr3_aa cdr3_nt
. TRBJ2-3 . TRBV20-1 CSARAGSSSTDTQYF TGCAGTGCTAGAGCGGGGAGTTCTAGCACAGATACGCAGTATTTT
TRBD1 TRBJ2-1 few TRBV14 CASSPGTGGLGQFF TGTGCCAGCAGCCCCGGGACAGGGGGTCTGGGGCAGTTCTTC
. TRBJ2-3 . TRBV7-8 CASSLVLDGAQYF TGTGCCAGCAGCTTAGTATTGGACGGGGCGCAGTATTTT
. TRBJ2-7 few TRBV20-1 CSARPWKTGTGYEQYF TGCAGTGCTAGGCCCTGGAAAACAGGGACTGGCTACGAGCAGTACTTC
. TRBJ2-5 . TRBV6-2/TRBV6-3 CASRWGETQYF TGTGCCAGCAGATGGGGTGAGACCCAGTACTTC
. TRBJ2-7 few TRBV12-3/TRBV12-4 CASSFKHGYEQYF TGTGCCAGCAGTTTCAAACACGGTTACGAGCAGTACTTC
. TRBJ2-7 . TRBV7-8 CASSFYGSSYEQYF TGTGCCAGCAGCTTTTACGGGAGCTCCTACGAGCAGTACTTC
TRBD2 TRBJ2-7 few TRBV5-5 CTSSLFGGESYEQYF TGTACCAGCAGCTTGTTCGGGGGGGAATCCTACGAGCAGTACTTC
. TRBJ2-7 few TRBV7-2 CASSSQLTSYEQYF TGTGCCAGCAGCTCCCAGTTAACTAGCTACGAGCAGTACTTC
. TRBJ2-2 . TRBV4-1 CASSQEGNLKPGELFF TGCGCCAGCAGCCAAGAAGGGAACCTAAAACCCGGGGAGCTGTTTTTT
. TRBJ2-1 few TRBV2 CATQGAHNEQFF TGTGCCACGCAGGGTGCCCACAATGAGCAGTTCTTC
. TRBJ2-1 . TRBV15 CATNAKGGEQFF TGTGCCACGAACGCAAAGGGTGGTGAGCAGTTCTTC
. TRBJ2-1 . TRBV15 CATSTRAGTYNEQFF TGTGCCACCAGCACCCGAGCGGGTACCTACAATGAGCAGTTCTTC